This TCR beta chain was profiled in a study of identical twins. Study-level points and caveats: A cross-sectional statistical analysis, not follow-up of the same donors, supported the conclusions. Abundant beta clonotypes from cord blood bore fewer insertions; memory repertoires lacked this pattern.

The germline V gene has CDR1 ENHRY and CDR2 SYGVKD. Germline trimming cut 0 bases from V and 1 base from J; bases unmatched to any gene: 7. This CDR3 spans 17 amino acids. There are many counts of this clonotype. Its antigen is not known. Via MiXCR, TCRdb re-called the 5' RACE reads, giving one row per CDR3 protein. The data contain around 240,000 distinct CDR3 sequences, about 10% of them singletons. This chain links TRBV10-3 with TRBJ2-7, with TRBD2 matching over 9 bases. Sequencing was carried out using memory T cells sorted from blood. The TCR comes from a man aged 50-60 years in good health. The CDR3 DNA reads TGTGCCATCAGTGAGTCTCTAGCGGGACCGAAGTCCTACGAGCAGTACTTC. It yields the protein CAISESLAGPKSYEQYF.